The next 23 T cell receptor beta chains were all read from a single sample in a study of blood T cell repertoires in COVID-19. Method: immunoSEQ multiplex PCR; TCRdb's copy keeps in-frame clones and lacks some. This sample has around 260,000 clones, with 80% to 90% found just once. The sequencing sample was made of PBMCs or T cells enriched from blood (not recorded which). All receptors come from a woman under 40 who had recovered from COVID-19.

This clone was counted a few times. V usage is TRBV5-1 and J usage is TRBJ1-6; 8 positions agree with TRBD1. Germline CDR1 is SGHRS and CDR2 is YFSETQ. The CDR3 is 14 amino acids. V dropped 4 bases and J dropped 10; count of bases not matched to a gene: 7. CDR3 DNA sequence: TGCGCCAGCAGCCATGACAGGGGTGGCTCACCCCTCCACTTT. Protein product: CASSHDRGGSPLHF.

This clone appeared a few times. J is TRBJ2-7 and V is TRBV3-1 (or the pseudogene TRBV3-2); 9 bases are a match to TRBD2. Germline V gene lookup returns CDR1 LGHDT and CDR2 YNNKEL (reference sequence). The length of the CDR3 is 14 residues. V shed 4 bases and J 0 bases; nucleotides not matched to a gene: 1. The CDR3 DNA is TGTGCCAGCAGCCTTAGCGGGAGCTCCTACGAGCAGTACTTC. Translation gives CASSLSGSSYEQYF.

This chain uses TRBV6-4 with TRBJ1-2; 8 bases are shared with TRBD1. CDR3 length: 17 amino acids. V was pared by 7 bases and J by 6 bases, with 19 bases of the junction left unmatched. The germline CDR1 and CDR2 sequences are MRHNA and SNTAGT. CDR3 coding DNA: TGTGCCAGCAACCTTAGGACAGGGTCAGGGACCGTTAATGGCTACACCTTC. It codes for CASNLRTGSGTVNGYTF.

In its sample, this clone was seen a few times. The chain carries TRBV28 and TRBJ2-4; a weak D match, TRBD1 (6 bases). CDR1 is MDHEN, CDR2 SYDVKM, per germline. V was pared by 3 bases and J by 2 bases, with 11 bases between. The CDR3 covers 15 residues. The CDR3 loop reads CASSFSGQTKNIQYF. The CDR3 DNA reads as TGTGCCAGCAGTTTCTCTGGACAGACCAAAAACATTCAGTACTTC. The variable domain in full, completed from reference TRBV28 and TRBJ2-4, reads DVKVTQSSRYLVKRTGEKVFLECVQDMDHENMFWYRQDPGLGLRLIYFSYDVKMKEKGDIPEGYSVSREKKERFSLILESASTNQTSMYLCASSFSGQTKNIQYFGAGTRLSVL.

The V call is TRBV18, the J call TRBJ1-2; D might be TRBD1 (5 bases). Germline V gene lookup returns CDR1 KGHSH and CDR2 LQKENI. This CDR3 comprises 15 residues. The ends were cut back, 6 bases at V and 6 bases at J, with 20 bases in the middle. Here the CDR3 reads CASSHNQGSKDGYTF. CDR3 bases: TGTGCCAGCTCTCACAATCAGGGTTCAAAAGATGGCTACACCTTC.

This rearrangement joins TRBV7-9 to TRBJ1-5, with D perhaps TRBD1 (6 bases). V lost 5 bases and J lost 0, with 14 bases in between. Per germline, CDR1 SEHNR and CDR2 FQNEAQ (reference sequence). There are 16 residues in the CDR3. The CDR3 spells CASSLGQTYSNQPQHF. The DNA for the CDR3 is TGTGCCAGCAGCCTCGGACAGACCTATAGCAATCAGCCCCAGCATTTT.

This chain uses TRBV2 with TRBJ1-1, with D uncertain. This CDR3 spans 13 amino acids. V was trimmed by 2 bases and J by 1 base, leaving 5 bases between them. The germline V gene encodes CDR1 SNHLY and CDR2 FYNNEI. CDR3 in amino acids: CASSEYKNTEAFF. CDR3 in DNA: TGTGCCAGCAGTGAATACAAGAACACTGAAGCTTTCTTT.

The CDR3 loop reads CASSTHSGGAGETQYF. CDR3 coding DNA: TGCGCCAGCAGCACCCATAGCGGGGGGGCCGGAGAGACCCAGTACTTC. This rearrangement joins TRBV10-2 to TRBJ2-5, with 11 nucleotides matching TRBD2. After removal of 6 bases from V and 4 bases from J, the junction contained 10 bases not matched to a gene. CDR1 and CDR2 from the germline V gene are WSHSY and SAAADI. The CDR3 extends over 16 amino acids.

CDR3 sequence reads: CASSPGGTFQETQYF. CDR3 DNA: TGTGCCAGCAGCCCGGGCGGGACTTTCCAAGAGACCCAGTACTTC. The chain has TRBV5-5 and TRBJ2-5; possibly TRBD2 for D (6 bases). In germline, CDR1 is SGHKS, CDR2 YYEKEE (reference sequence). The CDR3 runs to 15 residues. The V and J ends lost 4 bases and 1 base respectively, with 14 bases between them.

The rearrangement joins TRBV3-1 (or the pseudogene TRBV3-2) to TRBJ1-3; D remains ambiguous. Germline V gives CDR1 LGHDT, CDR2 YNNKEL (reference sequence). V lost 6 bases to trimming and J lost 0 bases, with 9 bases between them. CDR3 length: 14 amino acids. CDR3 nucleotides: TGTGCCAGCAGGGACTCCAACTCTGGAAACACCATATATTTT. It codes for CASRDSNSGNTIYF.

V usage is TRBV28 and J usage is TRBJ2-7; tentatively, D is TRBD2 (6 bases). In germline, CDR1 is MDHEN, CDR2 SYDVKM. The ends were cut back, 1 base at V and 2 bases at J, with 18 bases in the middle. This CDR3 is built from 17 residues. CDR3 in DNA: TGTGCCAGCAGTTTATTGACAATCAAGTTAGCGGCCTACGAGCAGTACTTC. This sequence encodes CASSLLTIKLAAYEQYF. Complete variable domain (other parts from reference TRBV28 and TRBJ2-7): DVKVTQSSRYLVKRTGEKVFLECVQDMDHENMFWYRQDPGLGLRLIYFSYDVKMKEKGDIPEGYSVSREKKERFSLILESASTNQTSMYLCASSLLTIKLAAYEQYFGPGTRLTVT.

This clone was detected only once. The chain joins TRBV1 to TRBJ1-3; the table's D call, TRBD1, was not checked against the DNA. TRBV1 is a documented pseudogene. The CDR3 has 12 amino acids. The CDR3 here is CTSSPRRNTIYF. CDR3 nucleotide sequence: TGCACCAGCAGCCCCAGGAGAAACACCATATATTTT.

The chain uses TRBV21-1 and TRBJ2-3; whether TRBD1, the table's D call, matches the DNA was not checked. TRBV21-1 is listed as a pseudogene. CDR3 length: 15 amino acids. Here the CDR3 DNA reads TGTGCCACCCACCGGGGGACAGGGGGTACAGATACGCAGTATTTT. Amino acid sequence: CATHRGTGGTDTQYF.

This chain connects TRBV27 to TRBJ2-1; the D gene is possibly TRBD1 (6 bases). Germline CDR1 reads MNHEY; CDR2 reads SMNVEV (reference sequence). This CDR3 has 16 residues. V dropped 5 bases and J dropped 3 bases, with 17 bases sitting between them. This CDR3 is CASSHYTGNLYNEQFF. CDR3 DNA: TGTGCCAGCAGTCACTATACAGGGAACCTCTACAATGAGCAGTTCTTC.

CDR3: CASSIQGRADTQYF. DNA of the CDR3: TGCGCCAGCAGTATTCAGGGTAGGGCTGATACGCAGTATTTT. The gene calls are TRBV5-1 and TRBJ2-3; tentative D call: TRBD1 (5 bases). Germline-derived CDR1 and CDR2 are SGHRS and YFSETQ. CDR3 length: 14 amino acids. V lost 5 bases, J lost 6 bases, and 16 bases lay in between.

The CDR3 nucleotides are TGTGCCAGCAGCTTAGGAGGCGTAGCGGGAGGCCGAACAGATACGCAGTATTTT. Protein product: CASSLGGVAGGRTDTQYF. This chain joins TRBV7-6 and TRBJ2-3; 10 bases agree with TRBD2. Trimming cost V 1 base and J 3 bases; bases outside gene matches: 10. The CDR3 loop spans 18 amino acids. The germline gives CDR1 SGHVS, CDR2 FNYEAQ. Looking up the rest from reference TRBV7-6 and TRBJ2-3 gives the full variable domain: GAGVSQSPRYKVTKRGQDVALRCDPISGHVSLYWYRQALGQGPEFLTYFNYEAQQDKSGLPNDRFSAERPEGSISTLTIQRTEQRDSAMYRCASSLGGVAGGRTDTQYFGPGTRLTVL.

The chain is built from TRBV15 and TRBJ2-1, with 9 positions matching TRBD1. The CDR3 is made up of 14 amino acids. J was trimmed by 7 bases and V by 2 bases; bases with no gene match: 3. Germline V gene lookup returns CDR1 LNHNV and CDR2 YYDKDF (reference sequence). The CDR3 DNA follows: TGTGCCACCAGCAGAACCGACAGGGGGAATGAGCAGTTCTTC. Translating gives CATSRTDRGNEQFF. Supplemented by reference TRBV15 and TRBJ2-1, the full variable domain reads DAMVIQNPRYQVTQFGKPVTLSCSQTLNHNVMYWYQQKSSQAPKLLFHYYDKDFNNEADTPDNFQSRRPNTSFCFLDIRSPGLGDTAMYLCATSRTDRGNEQFFGPGTRLTVL.

This clone was seen only once. V and J are TRBV11-1 and TRBJ2-1, with 15 bases that match TRBD2. Per germline, CDR1 SGHAT and CDR2 FQDESV (reference sequence). The ends lost 5 bases at V and 8 bases at J; junction bases unmatched: 7. The CDR3 spans 16 residues. This CDR3 is CASSHGLAGGEDEQFF. The CDR3 DNA reads TGTGCCAGCAGCCACGGACTAGCGGGGGGGGAGGATGAGCAGTTCTTC.

The rearrangement uses TRBV13 and TRBJ2-7, with a tentative D call TRBD2 (6 bases). Trimming took 5 bases from V and 4 from J, leaving 18 bases between them. This CDR3 has 15 residues. Germline CDR1 and CDR2: PRHDT and FYEKMQ (reference sequence). CDR3 amino acids: CASSLAGGEFYEQYF. As DNA, the CDR3 is TGTGCCAGCAGCCTCGCCGGGGGTGAATTTTACGAGCAGTACTTC. Looking up the rest from reference TRBV13 and TRBJ2-7 gives the full variable domain: AAGVIQSPRHLIKEKRETATLKCYPIPRHDTVYWYQQGPGQDPQFLISFYEKMQSDKGSIPDRFSAQQFSDYHSELNMSSLELGDSALYFCASSLAGGEFYEQYFGPGTRLTVT.

The CDR3 reads CASSPRVLAGLANTGELFF. In nucleotides, the CDR3 is TGTGCCAGCAGCCCTAGGGTGCTAGCGGGGCTGGCGAACACCGGGGAGCTGTTTTTT. The V gene is TRBV6-4, the J gene TRBJ2-2; 9 positions agree with TRBD2. This CDR3 contains 19 residues. V lost 6 bases and J lost 0; bases outside the gene matches: 14. Germline V gene data show CDR1 as MRHNA and CDR2 as SNTAGT.

The genes are TRBV28 and TRBJ2-2; 9 bases match TRBD1. The CDR3 has 15 residues. Germline CDR1 MDHEN, CDR2 SYDVKM. Trimming cost V 6 bases and J 6 bases; bases outside gene matches: 8. Here the CDR3 DNA reads TGTGCCAGCAGGTACCGGGACAGGGCCTCCGGGGAGCTGTTTTTT. It specifies CASRYRDRASGELFF.

This chain uses TRBV18 with TRBJ1-2; 8 bases match TRBD1. Germline V CDR1 and CDR2: KGHSH, LQKENI. V shed 4 bases and J 10 bases; nucleotides not matched to a gene: 5. The CDR3 spans 12 residues. Here the CDR3 reads CASSLGQGYYTF. DNA of the CDR3: TGTGCCAGCTCACTCGGACAGGGATACTACACCTTC.

In its sample, this clone was seen once. V is TRBV19 and J is TRBJ2-1; 7 bases map to TRBD2. Germline V CDR1 and CDR2: LNHDA, SQIVND (reference sequence). This CDR3 region has 17 residues. The junction had 11 bases not matched to a gene; V was cut back by 5 bases and J by 1 base. CDR3 coding DNA: TGTGCCAGTAGTTTGGCGGGAGTGCCGCTATCCTACAATGAGCAGTTCTTC. Protein product: CASSLAGVPLSYNEQFF. The whole variable domain, filled in from reference TRBV19 and TRBJ2-1, reads DGGITQSPKYLFRKEGQNVTLSCEQNLNHDAMYWYRQDPGQGLRLIYYSQIVNDFQKGDIAEGYSVSREKKESFPLTVTSAQKNPTAFYLCASSLAGVPLSYNEQFFGPGTRLTVL.